This T cell receptor beta chain was captured in a study of vaccination effects on CD4 cells after COVID-19 (dated 2022 in TCRdb). At the level of the whole study: In the ViraFEST assay, PBMC were stimulated with viral peptide pools, and antigen-specific CD4+ T cell clonotypes were then identified by expansion using TCR sequencing. Fewer than 2.5 million PBMC per well were cultured in IMDM with roughly 5% human AB serum, 10 IU/ml IL-2 and gentamicin, plus 10 ug/ml peptides. Participants received two doses of either the BNT162b2 or the mRNA-1273 mRNA SARS-CoV-2 vaccine. Altogether, roughly 10 COVID-19 convalescent patients and a few SARS-CoV-2-naive healthy vaccine recipients made up the full study. Cultures from other donors in the study were sequenced with the Oncomine TCR Beta short-read assay on an Illumina iSeq 100. The study compared SARS-CoV-2 spike-specific CD4+ TCR repertoires before and after mRNA vaccination in COVID-19 convalescent patients and infection-naive vaccine recipients.

As for this clone: No cognate antigen has been identified for it. The sample holds no much larger clone one base away, and base qualities are not on file.

Library preparation used the immunoSEQ multiplex PCR assay. DNA from the cultured, isolated CD4+ T cells was subjected to TCR beta CDR3 sequencing. Per the authors' processing: Non-productive TCR sequences were removed, reads were trimmed to the CDR3 region, and CDR3s of at least 7 amino acids were retained. Antigen-specific clonotypes were identified using the MANAFEST web app by comparison of expansion in peptide wells against reference cultures. To be called positive, a clone needed expansion at FDR<0.05 compared with the reference and with all other wells, an odds ratio greater than 5, and a frequency greater than 0.1% in two replicate wells. A clonotype was called cross-reactive if it was significantly expanded both in SARS-CoV-2 spike wells and in at least one common cold coronavirus spike condition. CDR3 similarity was assessed by Levenshtein distance with the stringdist R package, and unrooted trees were built with ape in R 3.6.1. Not all clones reach the TCRdb copy of this immuneACCESS table, which keeps in-frame sequences only. Checked studies attribute under half of the gap to unresolved V genes and leave the rest unexplained. The V and J calls and clone size are taken from that table; D and trimming were inferred from the DNA. The sample table contains fewer than 75,000 clones; only one count was recorded for 70% to 80% of them. The ten most abundant clones make up 2% to 2.5% of the sample.

Study-wide findings and limitations: Among healthy vaccine recipients, nearly all vaccine-induced clones were SARS-CoV-2 mono-reactive, and just 1 of 255 was cross-reactive with common cold coronaviruses. Both infection-induced and vaccine-induced clones contracted markedly at late post-vaccination timepoints, which is consistent with waning T cell responses. The study was limited by a small number of convalescent patients and lacked early post-infection timepoints.

After less than 13 days of culture, CD4+ T cells were isolated with the EasySep CD4+ T cell isolation kit. Negative nucleocapsid antibody results before and after vaccination confirmed that the healthy vaccine recipients had no prior SARS-CoV-2 infection. On days 3 and 7, half of the culture medium was replaced with fresh IL-2-containing medium. Unless noted otherwise, every peptide stimulation condition was cultured in triplicate wells. PBMC were separated from whole blood using Ficoll-Paque Plus gradient centrifugation and were then either cryopreserved at -140C or used fresh. The QIAamp micro DNA kit was used to extract genomic DNA from the cultured CD4+ T cells. The source of this sequence is a human donor who received a COVID-19 vaccine. The sample was CD4+ T cells from PBMCs cultured without peptide, taken before COVID-19 vaccination.

Here the CDR3 is given as CASKVRRNSGNTIYF. The DNA is as follows: TGTGCCAGCAAAGTCAGGCGAAACTCTGGAAACACCATATATTTT. In this chain, TRBV6-5 is recombined with TRBJ1-3; no D segment can be confidently identified. Trimming takes 7 bases from V and 0 bases from J, and the germline ends sit 13 bases apart. Taken from cysteine to phenylalanine, the CDR3 has 15 residues. Of the read, only the CDR3 DNA is kept; its 45 bases are in frame from base 1. The germline V gene gives CDR1 as MNHEY and CDR2 as SVGAGI.